The 20 T cell receptor beta chains given below trace back to one sample, sequenced in a study of cytomegalovirus exposure and HLA in healthy donors. PCR amplification relied on 60 Vbeta primers (plus 13 Jbeta primers). Sequenced by immunoSEQ multiplex PCR; TCRdb stores in-frame clones only, minus some. The table records about 180,000 clones, about four fifths of them present only once. The specimen sequenced was PBMCs. Source of these receptors: a male donor in good health and CMV-seronegative.

This chain uses TRBV15 with TRBJ1-2, with no clear D. V was shortened by 0 bases and J by 6 bases, with 8 bases between the two germline ends. Germline CDR1 LNHNV, CDR2 YYDKDF (reference sequence). The CDR3 extends over 13 amino acids. CDR3 protein: CATSREAVDGYTF. The CDR3 DNA is TGTGCCACCAGCAGAGAGGCAGTGGATGGCTACACCTTC.

The chain uses TRBV9 and TRBJ2-1, with 10 bases lining up with TRBD2. CDR1 and CDR2 (germline): SGDLS, YYNGEE. This CDR3 is built from 15 residues. Unmatched junction bases numbered 3, after V lost 2 bases and J lost 4 bases. CDR3: CASSVGLASYNEQFF. In DNA, the CDR3 is TGTGCCAGCAGCGTGGGACTAGCGTCATACAATGAGCAGTTCTTC.

The chain links TRBV28 to TRBJ1-4, with 7 bases matching TRBD1. With 6 bases clipped from V and 5 bases from J, the junction kept 6 bases outside the gene matches. CDR3 length: 14 residues. CDR1 is MDHEN and CDR2 is SYDVKM in the germline V gene. The CDR3 reads CASSSRQGNEKLFF. CDR3 DNA sequence: TGTGCCAGCAGCTCCCGACAGGGAAATGAAAAACTGTTTTTT.

The chain links TRBV6-6 to TRBJ1-1, with D perhaps TRBD1 (5 bases). There are 15 residues in the CDR3. Germline loops: CDR1 MNHNY, CDR2 SVGAGI (reference sequence). V lost 4 bases to trimming and J lost 0 bases, with 12 bases between them. The CDR3 region has the DNA TGTGCCAGCAGTTGGGGAGGGGAGGTGAACACTGAAGCTTTCTTT. It translates to CASSWGGEVNTEAFF.

V usage is TRBV2 and J usage is TRBJ2-1, with 8 positions matching TRBD2. The CDR3 has 15 amino acids. J gave up 3 bases and V 4 bases, and 5 bases lay outside the gene matches. Germline V CDR1 and CDR2: SNHLY, FYNNEI. The CDR3 DNA follows: TGTGCCAGCAGTGCCCAGCGGGGGAGCTACAATGAGCAGTTCTTC. It codes for CASSAQRGSYNEQFF.

The chain has TRBV1 and TRBJ1-3. TRBV1 is classified as a pseudogene. This CDR3 is 15 amino acids long. The CDR3 coding sequence is TGCACCAGCAGCCAAGACCTCCTCTCTGGAAACACCATATATTTT. It yields the protein CTSSQDLLSGNTIYF.

V and J are TRBV5-1 and TRBJ1-6; 8 bases are a match to TRBD1. This CDR3 region has 16 residues. The V and J ends lost 4 bases and 5 bases, in that order; junction bases with no gene match: 8. Per germline, CDR1 SGHRS and CDR2 YFSETQ. The CDR3 sequence is CASSTLQGVDNSPLHF. For the CDR3, the DNA is TGCGCCAGCAGCACCTTACAGGGGGTTGATAATTCACCCCTCCACTTT.

The chain links TRBV2 to TRBJ1-5; 8 nucleotides agree with TRBD1. The CDR3 has 16 residues. V dropped 7 bases and J dropped 4; count of bases not matched to a gene: 12. Germline CDR1 SNHLY, CDR2 FYNNEI. The CDR3 coding sequence is TGTGCCAGCACCCTCAGGCAGGGGGCCGAAAATCAGCCCCAGCATTTT. Translation: CASTLRQGAENQPQHF.

The V and J genes are TRBV6-6 and TRBJ1-1, with D maybe TRBD1 (6 bases). Deletions cut 4 bases from V and 1 base from J, with 13 bases between. Per the germline V gene, CDR1 is MNHNY and CDR2 is SVGAGI (reference sequence). This CDR3 has 15 amino acids. DNA for the CDR3: TGTGCCAGCAGTTTAATCTGGACAGCGAACACTGAAGCTTTCTTT. As protein: CASSLIWTANTEAFF.

The chain has TRBV2 and TRBJ2-1, with 14 bases aligning to TRBD2. Losses at the gene ends were 6 bases for V and 3 bases for J; bases not matched to a gene: 4. The CDR3 is made up of 16 amino acids. From germline, CDR1 is SNHLY and CDR2 FYNNEI. CDR3 amino acids: CASRGLAGGGYNEQFF. CDR3 bases: TGTGCCAGCAGAGGACTAGCGGGGGGCGGCTACAATGAGCAGTTCTTC. The full variable domain, in which reference TRBV2 and TRBJ2-1 provide the parts outside the CDR3, is EPEVTQTPSHQVTQMGQEVILRCVPISNHLYFYWYRQILGQKVEFLVSFYNNEISEKSEIFDDQFSVERPDGSNFTLKIRSTKLEDSAMYFCASRGLAGGGYNEQFFGPGTRLTVL.

The chain links TRBV11-2 to TRBJ2-1; D may be TRBD2 (5 bases). V was trimmed by 4 bases and J by 10 bases, leaving 11 bases between them. The V gene's germline CDR1 is SGHAT and CDR2 FQNNGV. This CDR3 is built from 12 residues. CDR3 sequence: CASSSTGLEQFF. In DNA form, the CDR3 reads TGTGCCAGCAGCTCGACCGGACTGGAGCAGTTCTTC.

This clone was seen more than once but under ten times. The genes are TRBV30 and TRBJ1-4, with D hard to call. Trimming left V 0 bases short and J 7 bases short, with 18 bases between. The CDR3 extends over 16 amino acids. Germline V lookup: CDR1 GTSNPN, CDR2 SVGIG (reference sequence). The CDR3 region is CAWSVLEYDPTEKLFF. CDR3 coding DNA: TGTGCCTGGAGTGTACTTGAGTACGATCCTACTGAAAAACTGTTTTTT.

This clone was counted only a few times. V and J are TRBV25-1 and TRBJ1-6, with 9 positions matching TRBD1. The CDR3 sequence is 14 residues long. Germline CDR1 and CDR2: MGHDK and SYGVNS. J lost 10 bases, V lost 4 bases, and 5 bases had no gene match. The CDR3 spells CASSVNRGQSPLHF. The CDR3 DNA reads TGTGCCAGCAGTGTAAACAGGGGGCAATCACCCCTCCACTTT.

This chain joins TRBV4-2 and TRBJ2-3, with 10 bases fitting TRBD2. The CDR3 runs to 17 residues. Germline loops: CDR1 LGHNA, CDR2 YNFKEQ. V was pared by 4 bases and J by 0 bases, with 7 bases of the junction left unmatched. CDR3 nucleotides: TGTGCCAGCAGCCTCTCTAGCGGGGGAATTAGCACAGATACGCAGTATTTT. It is translated as CASSLSSGGISTDTQYF.

V gene TRBV5-1 combines with J gene TRBJ2-3, with D uncertain. The CDR3 consists of 11 residues. The V end lost 3 bases, the J end lost 3 bases, and 2 bases lay between the germline ends. Germline CDR1 SGHRS, CDR2 YFSETQ. CDR3 loop: CASSSTDTQYF. CDR3 sequence (DNA): TGCGCCAGCAGCTCTACAGATACGCAGTATTTT.

The chain links TRBV9 to TRBJ1-6, with D possibly TRBD1 on 5 matching bases. Trimming shortened V by 3 bases and J by 0 bases, and 10 bases separated the two germline ends. Germline CDR1 is SGDLS and CDR2 is YYNGEE. This CDR3 has 16 residues. The CDR3 nucleotides are TGTGCCAGCAGCGGGGAGGGGAGCTCCTATAATTCACCCCTCCACTTT. Amino acids: CASSGEGSSYNSPLHF. The whole variable domain, remainder taken from reference TRBV9 and TRBJ1-6, is DSGVTQTPKHLITATGQRVTLRCSPRSGDLSVYWYQQSLDQGLQFLIQYYNGEERAKGNILERFSAQQFPDLHSELNLSSLELGDSALYFCASSGEGSSYNSPLHFGNGTRLTVT.

This chain uses TRBV7-2 with TRBJ2-1, with TRBD2 matching 8 bases. V shed 0 bases, J shed 4 bases, and the junction held 2 bases outside the gene matches. The V gene's germline CDR1 is SGHTA and CDR2 FQGNSA. The CDR3 totals 15 residues. CDR3 sequence (DNA): TGTGCCAGCAGCTTAGCGACGGGGGGGTACAATGAGCAGTTCTTC. Amino acid sequence: CASSLATGGYNEQFF.

The chain has TRBV6-5 and TRBJ1-5; TRBD1 is a possible D gene (6 bases). The length of the CDR3 is 13 residues. V lost 5 bases to trimming and J lost 5 bases, with 10 bases between them. Looked up from germline, CDR1 is MNHEY and CDR2 is SVGAGI. CDR3 sequence: CASSGKGDQPQHF. In DNA form, the CDR3 reads TGTGCCAGCAGTGGGAAGGGGGATCAGCCCCAGCATTTT.

This clone was detected a few times. The gene calls are TRBV28 and TRBJ2-5; D gene uncertain. Germline loops: CDR1 MDHEN, CDR2 SYDVKM. CDR3 length: 15 residues. The V end was cut by 3 bases, the J end by 1 base, with 12 bases between. The CDR3 DNA reads TGTGCCAGCAGTTTGGGCACACCAAGCCAAGAGACCCAGTACTTC. Its protein product is CASSLGTPSQETQYF.

The chain links TRBV19 to TRBJ1-5; possibly TRBD1 for D (5 bases). Trimming cost V 5 bases and J 7 bases, with 9 bases left between them. Per the germline V gene, CDR1 is LNHDA and CDR2 is SQIVND (reference sequence). The CDR3 consists of 12 residues. CDR3 nucleotides: TGTGCCAGTAGTCTCCAGGGACAGCCCCAGCATTTT. It codes for CASSLQGQPQHF.